The 30 T cell receptor beta chains in this list originate from one sample, sequenced in a study of T-cell memory formation after mild COVID-19. TCRdb reprocessed the 5' RACE reads via MiXCR and lists one record per CDR3 protein. The table records 45,000 to 65,000 distinct CDR3 sequences, 9.3% of them present only once. The sample comprised PBMCs or a T cell subset sorted from them (not recorded which). The receptors come from an adult woman who had mild COVID-19 (a few samples of this study predate the infection). Cell type and time point are not known.

V gene TRBV4-2 combines with J gene TRBJ2-1; TRBD2 matches at 7 bases. The CDR3 spans 14 residues. J gave up 7 bases and V 0 bases, and 3 bases lay outside the gene matches. The germline V gene has CDR1 LGHNA and CDR2 YNFKEQ. This CDR3 reads CASSQEGLVNEQFF. For the CDR3, the DNA is TGTGCCAGCAGCCAAGAAGGACTAGTGAATGAGCAGTTCTTC.

The table lists this clonotype with a few counts. This chain connects TRBV4-1 to TRBJ2-4; 8 nucleotides agree with TRBD2. The germline V gene has CDR1 MGHRA and CDR2 YSYEKL. V lost 2 bases to trimming and J lost 6 bases; unmatched junction nucleotides: 3. The CDR3 consists of 14 residues. The CDR3 is CASSQRLARNIQYF. The CDR3 DNA sequence: TGCGCCAGCAGCCAACGACTAGCGAGAAACATTCAGTACTTC.

In DNA, the CDR3 is TGTGCCAGCAGCTATCATGGTGTTTCCGGGGCTGAGCAGTTCTTC. Residues: CASSYHGVSGAEQFF. The chain is built from TRBV7-9 and TRBJ2-1; D is possibly TRBD1 or TRBD2 (5 bases each). The CDR3 contains 15 residues. V was clipped by 4 bases and J by 9 bases, with 19 bases between them. The germline CDR1 and CDR2 sequences are SEHNR and FQNEAQ (reference sequence).

This clonotype was observed a few times. The chain links TRBV5-1 to TRBJ2-2; possibly TRBD1 for D (9 bases). Germline values: CDR1 SGHRS, CDR2 YFSETQ. Trimming left V 6 bases short and J 5 bases short, with 14 bases between. The CDR3 runs 14 residues. CDR3 sequence: CASTGGTGTGELFF. The DNA for the CDR3 is TGCGCCAGCACGGGGGGGACAGGGACCGGGGAGCTGTTTTTT.

The rearrangement uses TRBV4-1 and TRBJ2-7, with D tentatively TRBD1 or TRBD2 (5 bases each). The V and J ends lost 3 bases and 7 bases respectively, with 19 bases between them. The CDR3 is 15 amino acids. Germline V CDR1 and CDR2: MGHRA, YSYEKL. The CDR3 bases are TGCGCCAGCAGCCAGGACCGGGACCCCGGAAGGGAGCAGTACTTC. Protein: CASSQDRDPGREQYF.

This clonotype occurred a few times. V usage is TRBV20-1 and J usage is TRBJ2-7, with 8 bases that match TRBD1. V was clipped by 1 base and J by 5 bases; unmatched bases: 4. The CDR3 is 13 residues long. Germline V gene data show CDR1 as DFQATT and CDR2 as SNEGSKA (reference sequence). DNA for the CDR3: TGCAGTGCTAGAGGTTCAGGGGGCAACGAGCAGTACTTC. Translation gives CSARGSGGNEQYF.

The rearrangement links TRBV6-6 to TRBJ2-7; the D call may be TRBD1 or TRBD2 (5 bases each). V lost 4 bases and J 7 bases, leaving 14 bases between the germline ends. CDR3 length equals 13 residues. Looked up from germline, CDR1 is MNHNY and CDR2 is SVGAGI (reference sequence). This CDR3 is CASSSGDRQEQYF. CDR3 DNA: TGTGCCAGCAGTTCCGGGGACCGCCAAGAGCAGTACTTC.

By share of the sample, this clonotype is medium-sized. J is TRBJ2-2 and V is TRBV5-1; a possible D gene is TRBD1 (5 bases). V lost 4 bases, J lost 0 bases, and 16 bases lay in between. The CDR3 is 17 residues long. Germline CDR1 reads SGHRS; CDR2 reads YFSETQ. Here the CDR3 reads CASSKGHRDPNTGELFF. In DNA form, the CDR3 reads TGCGCCAGCAGCAAGGGGCACAGAGATCCGAACACCGGGGAGCTGTTTTTT.

The chain links TRBV12-3 or TRBV12-4 to TRBJ1-1; D is uncertain. The CDR3 extends over 12 amino acids. Trimming removed 1 base at V and 1 base at J, with 1 base between. The CDR3 sequence is CASSLGNTEAFF. CDR3 sequence (DNA): TGTGCCAGCAGTTTAGGGAACACTGAAGCTTTCTTT.

This clonotype has just one count. A much larger clone is a single base away; this may be a read error. V is TRBV20-1 and J is TRBJ2-2; TRBD2 matches 12 bases. Looked up from germline, CDR1 is DFQATT and CDR2 is SNEGSKA (reference sequence). This CDR3 spans 17 amino acids. Trimming took 3 bases from V and 2 from J; bases not matched to a gene: 7. CDR3 in amino acids: CSASAAGLAGNTGELFF. CDR3 DNA: TGCAGTGCTAGTGCCGCGGGACTAGCGGGTAACACCGGGGAGCTGTTTTTT.

This clonotype was counted between two and nine times. The genes are TRBV4-1 and TRBJ2-4; 8 bases line up with TRBD1. V lost 3 bases and J lost 2; bases outside the gene matches: 12. There are 18 residues in the CDR3. Germline CDR1 is MGHRA and CDR2 is YSYEKL. CDR3 DNA: TGCGCCAGCAGCCAGGGGGGAGGACAGGGTGAACCCAAAAACATTCAGTACTTC. Its translation is CASSQGGGQGEPKNIQYF.

The genes are TRBV23-1 and TRBJ2-7; 8 bases line up with TRBD1. TRBV23-1 is an ORF, and what it does is uncertain. The CDR3 covers 16 residues. The V gene end was trimmed by 7 bases and the J gene end by 1 base; junction bases not matched to a gene: 12. The CDR3 region is CASTRTGRCLSYEQYV. DNA for the CDR3: TGCGCCAGCACTCGGACAGGGAGGTGCCTATCCTACGAGCAGTACGTC.

The rearrangement uses TRBV20-1 and TRBJ1-5; TRBD1 aligns across 7 bases. The V gene's germline CDR1 is DFQATT and CDR2 SNEGSKA (reference sequence). The CDR3 covers 15 residues. The V segment lost 5 bases and the J segment 1 base; nucleotides outside the gene matches: 8. The CDR3 loop reads CSAPPGQASNQPQHF. The CDR3 nucleotides read TGCAGTGCTCCGCCTGGACAGGCCAGCAATCAGCCCCAGCATTTT.

A word on this clonotype: The junction differs from germline at one of its ends, possibly a read error. The chain combines TRBV7-2 with TRBJ2-2; D possibly corresponds to TRBD2 (5 bases). The CDR3 consists of 15 residues. CDR1 and CDR2 (germline): SGHTA, FQGNSA. CDR3 bases: TGTGCCAGCAGCTTAATAGCCCAGTTTGCCGGGGATCTGTTTTTT. Its protein is CASSLIAQFAGDLFF.

To note about this clonotype: Given a much more abundant clone one base away, this may be a read error. The rearrangement uses TRBV12-3 or TRBV12-4 and TRBJ1-4, with a tentative D call TRBD1 (6 bases). CDR3 length: 14 amino acids. Trimming left V 7 bases short and J 8 bases short, with 17 bases between. The CDR3 region has the DNA TGTGCCAGCACCCCCGGGGGGCCGGGAGAAAAACTGTTTTTT. Its translation: CASTPGGPGEKLFF.

The CDR3 DNA follows: TGTGCCTGGAGCCCCCGGGACAGGGGTTTGCGGAATTCACCCCTCCACTTT. This translates into CAWSPRDRGLRNSPLHF. The chain employs TRBV30 and TRBJ1-6; 10 nucleotides match TRBD1. Germline-derived CDR1 and CDR2 are GTSNPN and SVGIG (reference sequence). The CDR3 is 17 amino acids. Unmatched junction bases numbered 12, after V lost 3 bases and J lost 7 bases. Supplemented by reference TRBV30 and TRBJ1-6, the full variable domain reads SQTIHQWPATLVQPVGSPLSLECTVEGTSNPNLYWYRQAAGRGLQLLFYSVGIGQISSEVPQNLSASRPQDRQFILSSKKLLLSDSGFYLCAWSPRDRGLRNSPLHFGNGTRLTVT.

In its sample, this clonotype was seen a few times. The chain employs TRBV6-4 and TRBJ1-6; 10 bases map to TRBD1. The V and J ends lost 5 bases and 10 bases, in that order; junction bases with no gene match: 5. This CDR3 is built from 14 residues. The germline V gene has CDR1 MRHNA and CDR2 SNTAGT. In nucleotides, the CDR3 is TGTGCCAGCAGTCCGACAGGGGGCAAGTCACCCCTCCACTTT. It yields the protein CASSPTGGKSPLHF.

By share, this clonotype ranks as medium-sized. V usage is TRBV7-2 and J usage is TRBJ2-1; D not resolved. This CDR3 has 16 residues. Looked up from germline, CDR1 is SGHTA and CDR2 is FQGNSA. Trimming removed 5 bases at V and 0 bases at J, with 14 bases between. The CDR3 reads CASSLYLSSSYNEQFF. Written as DNA, the CDR3 is TGTGCCAGCAGCCTATACTTGTCGAGCTCCTACAATGAGCAGTTCTTC.

This clonotype was recorded a few times. The V and J genes are TRBV24-1 and TRBJ2-7; D unresolved. The CDR3 runs 15 residues. Germline CDR1 reads KGHDR; CDR2 reads SFDVKD. V lost 3 bases and J lost 0, with 11 bases in between. CDR3 amino acids: CATSDARRTSYEQYF. CDR3 in DNA: TGTGCCACCAGTGATGCAAGAAGAACCTCCTACGAGCAGTACTTC.

This clonotype was seen more than once but under ten times. The genes are TRBV19 and TRBJ2-2, with D possibly TRBD2 on 6 matching bases. V shed 6 bases and J shed 6 bases, with 11 bases lying between them. Germline-derived CDR1 and CDR2 are LNHDA and SQIVND (reference sequence). The CDR3 is made up of 13 amino acids. CDR3 coding DNA: TGTGCCAGTAGCGGGAGAGACGCCGGGGAGCTGTTTTTT. Translated, it gives CASSGRDAGELFF.

This clonotype was observed a handful of times. The junction departs from the called germline gene at one end, perhaps through a read error. The chain carries TRBV12-3 or TRBV12-4 and TRBJ2-1; no clear D. The CDR3 runs to 15 residues. The CDR3 spells CASSLDLRSYNEQFF. Here the CDR3 DNA reads TGTGCCAGCAGCTTAGACCTCCGCTCCTACAATGAGCAGTTCTTC.

This clonotype was counted once. The chain has TRBV20-1 and TRBJ2-1; no clear D gene. Germline loops: CDR1 DFQATT, CDR2 SNEGSKA (reference sequence). CDR3 length: 14 amino acids. V was shortened by 0 bases and J by 3 bases, with 9 bases between the two germline ends. Written as DNA, the CDR3 is TGCAGTGCTAGAGATCCCGACTTCTACAATGAGCAGTTCTTC. Protein: CSARDPDFYNEQFF.

This clonotype has at least ten counts. This chain links TRBV29-1 with TRBJ2-6; no clear D. Germline V lookup: CDR1 SQVTM, CDR2 ANQGSEA. Trimming took off 3 bases at V and 0 bases at J, with 6 bases between the two ends. The CDR3 is 14 amino acids. CDR3 protein: CSVDQASGANVLTF. The DNA of the CDR3 is TGCAGCGTTGATCAGGCCTCTGGGGCCAACGTCCTGACTTTC.

This clonotype was observed a handful of times. The rearrangement joins TRBV12-3 or TRBV12-4 to TRBJ1-1; D remains ambiguous. Deletions cut 6 bases from V and 4 bases from J, with 15 bases between. The CDR3 runs 14 residues. This chain's CDR3 is CASSLSMGITEAFF. CDR3 DNA sequence: TGTGCCAGCAGCTTATCAATGGGGATCACTGAAGCTTTCTTT.

This chain uses TRBV19 with TRBJ2-1; D is perhaps TRBD2 (7 bases). The V gene's germline CDR1 is LNHDA and CDR2 SQIVND (reference sequence). Trimming shortened V by 3 bases and J by 8 bases, and 11 bases separated the two germline ends. The CDR3 is 13 residues long. The CDR3 DNA sequence: TGTGCCAGTAGTATCGAGGGGGGGGATGAGCAGTTCTTC. Its translation is CASSIEGGDEQFF.

This chain connects TRBV11-3 to TRBJ2-3; no reliable D call. This CDR3 spans 12 amino acids. Germline CDR1 is SGHNT and CDR2 is YENEEA. V was clipped by 4 bases and J by 5 bases, with 7 bases between them. CDR3 amino acids: CASSSLVDTQYF. The CDR3, as DNA: TGTGCCAGCAGCTCGCTGGTAGATACGCAGTATTTT.

This clonotype was seen repeatedly, ten times or more. V is TRBV25-1 and J is TRBJ2-6; D not resolved. Germline CDR1 and CDR2: MGHDK and SYGVNS. This CDR3 spans 17 amino acids. V lost 3 bases and J lost 0, with 12 bases in between. CDR3 protein: CASSESYGASGANVLTF. The CDR3 DNA reads as TGTGCCAGCAGTGAGTCGTACGGAGCCTCTGGGGCCAACGTCCTGACTTTC.

This clonotype was seen a handful of times. The rearrangement uses TRBV5-1 and TRBJ2-3; D is unclear. Deletions cut 4 bases from V and 0 bases from J, with 6 bases between. This CDR3 is 13 amino acids long. Germline lookup yields CDR1 SGHRS and CDR2 YFSETQ. CDR3 DNA sequence: TGCGCCAGCAGCCACCCTAGCACAGATACGCAGTATTTT. Encoded protein: CASSHPSTDTQYF.

This clonotype has a count of ten or more. V usage is TRBV12-3 or TRBV12-4 and J usage is TRBJ1-5, with D possibly being TRBD1 (5 bases). This CDR3 contains 14 residues. The V and J ends lost 3 bases and 1 base respectively, with 7 bases between them. CDR3 nucleotide sequence: TGTGCCAGCAGTTTTCGGGACAGCAATCAGCCCCAGCATTTT. Translation gives CASSFRDSNQPQHF.

This clonotype was recorded at least ten times. The CDR3 DNA sequence: TGTGCCACCAGTGGGGCGGTCCGCTCGACTAGACGTACCGGGGAGCTGTTTTTT. Amino acid sequence: CATSGAVRSTRRTGELFF. V and J are TRBV24-1 and TRBJ2-2; TRBD2 might be the D (6 bases). V was clipped by 5 bases and J by 5 bases, with 23 bases between them. The CDR3 has 18 amino acids. The germline V gene has CDR1 KGHDR and CDR2 SFDVKD.